Only one count was recorded for the clone carrying this T cell receptor (beta chain). The sample comes from a study of blood T cell repertoires in COVID-19. Study-level background: T cells, B-cell-depleted T cells, or PBMCs provided the cDNA or gDNA that served as material.

In the original processing: The authors estimated nucleated cell counts from reference gene primer amplification. Profiled with immunoSEQ multiplex PCR; TCRdb holds only in-frame clones, not every one. V and J calls and clone size are copied from that table; D and trimming were computed from the DNA. The data show around 140,000 clones, under 90% seen once. This receptor was identified in a human donor in a cohort sampled during active COVID-19. Sequencing input: peripheral blood.

The CDR3 DNA reads TGTGCCAGCGCGGAGGGACGGCTAATCGGGCAGTACTTC. Encoded protein: CASAEGRLIGQYF. The chain has TRBV2 and TRBJ2-7; weak D call: TRBD2 (6 bases). CDR1 is SNHLY and CDR2 is FYNNEI in the germline V gene. The CDR3 covers 13 residues. Deletions cut 8 bases from V and 9 bases from J, with 20 bases between.